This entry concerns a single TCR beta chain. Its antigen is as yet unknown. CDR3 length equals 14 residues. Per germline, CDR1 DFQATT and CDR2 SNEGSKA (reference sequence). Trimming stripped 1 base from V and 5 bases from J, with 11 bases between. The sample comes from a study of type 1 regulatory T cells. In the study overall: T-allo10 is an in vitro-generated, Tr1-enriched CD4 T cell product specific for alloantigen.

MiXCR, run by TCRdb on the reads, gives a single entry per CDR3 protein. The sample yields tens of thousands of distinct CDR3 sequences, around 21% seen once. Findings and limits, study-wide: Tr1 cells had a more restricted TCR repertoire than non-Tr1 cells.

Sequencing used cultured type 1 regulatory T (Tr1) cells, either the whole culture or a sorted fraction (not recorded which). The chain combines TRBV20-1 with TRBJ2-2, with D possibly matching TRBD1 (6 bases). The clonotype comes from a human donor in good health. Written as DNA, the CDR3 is TGCAGTGCTAGAGGGGGCAGGGGAACCGGGGAGCTGTTTTTT. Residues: CSARGGRGTGELFF.